Included here is one TCR beta chain sequence, with context. Its antigen is unidentified. CDR1 and CDR2 from the germline V gene are KGHSH and LQKENI. Trimming left V 2 bases short and J 4 bases short, with 2 bases between. The CDR3 extends over 12 amino acids. The repertoire was sequenced with immunoSEQ multiplex PCR; TCRdb's copy has only in-frame clones and lacks some. Of 30,000 to 35,000 clones in the sample, about 88% are singletons; the top ten hold under 3%. The record originates from a study of T cells in localized non-small cell lung cancer. Overall study results and limits: The highest T cell clonality was in uninvolved adjacent lung, above tumor. A raised T cell density in blood coincided with lengthier overall survival.

Sample: peripheral blood, taken before any cancer treatment. The clonotype comes from a female donor older than 55 with stage I lung adenocarcinoma. This chain uses TRBV18 with TRBJ2-2; D remains unclear. Here the CDR3 DNA reads TGTGCCAGCTCACCAGTCACCGGGGAGCTGTTTTTT. As protein: CASSPVTGELFF.